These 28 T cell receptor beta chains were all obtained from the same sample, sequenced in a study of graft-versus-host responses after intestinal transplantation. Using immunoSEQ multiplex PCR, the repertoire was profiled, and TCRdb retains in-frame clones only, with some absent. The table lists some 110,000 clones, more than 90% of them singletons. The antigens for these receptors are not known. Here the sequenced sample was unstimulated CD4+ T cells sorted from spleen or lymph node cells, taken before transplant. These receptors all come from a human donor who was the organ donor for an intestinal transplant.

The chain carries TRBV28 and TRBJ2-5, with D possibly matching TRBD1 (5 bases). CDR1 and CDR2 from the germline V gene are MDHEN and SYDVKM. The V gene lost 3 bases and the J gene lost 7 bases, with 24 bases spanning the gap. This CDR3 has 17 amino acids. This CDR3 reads CASSFIITDGPQGTQYF. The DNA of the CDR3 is TGTGCCAGCAGTTTTATAATTACGGACGGACCCCAGGGGACCCAGTACTTC.

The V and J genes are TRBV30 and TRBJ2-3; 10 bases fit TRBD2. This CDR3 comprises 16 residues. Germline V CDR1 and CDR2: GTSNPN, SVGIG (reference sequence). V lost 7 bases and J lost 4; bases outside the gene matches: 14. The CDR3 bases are TGTGCCTTTGGAATGGCAGGGACTAGCGCCGCAGATACGCAGTATTTT. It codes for CAFGMAGTSAADTQYF.

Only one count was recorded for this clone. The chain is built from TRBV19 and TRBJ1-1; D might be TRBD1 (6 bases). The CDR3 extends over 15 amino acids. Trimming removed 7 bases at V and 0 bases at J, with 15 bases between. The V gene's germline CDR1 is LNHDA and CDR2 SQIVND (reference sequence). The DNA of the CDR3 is TGTGCCAGTACCCTCTTCGGACAGATGAACACTGAAGCTTTCTTT. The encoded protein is CASTLFGQMNTEAFF. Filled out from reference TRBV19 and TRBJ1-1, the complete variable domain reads DGGITQSPKYLFRKEGQNVTLSCEQNLNHDAMYWYRQDPGQGLRLIYYSQIVNDFQKGDIAEGYSVSREKKESFPLTVTSAQKNPTAFYLCASTLFGQMNTEAFFGQGTRLTVV.

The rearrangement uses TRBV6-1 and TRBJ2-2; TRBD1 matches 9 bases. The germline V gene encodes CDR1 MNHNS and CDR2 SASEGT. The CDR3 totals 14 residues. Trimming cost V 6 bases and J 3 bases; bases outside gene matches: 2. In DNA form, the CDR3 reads TGTGCCAGCAGCCGGACAGGGGACACCGGGGAGCTGTTTTTT. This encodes CASSRTGDTGELFF.

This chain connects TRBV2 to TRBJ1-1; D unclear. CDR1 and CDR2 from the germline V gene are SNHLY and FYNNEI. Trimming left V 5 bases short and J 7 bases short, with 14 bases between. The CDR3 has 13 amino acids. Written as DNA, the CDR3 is TGTGCCAGCAGTCTCGGGCAGGTAATTGAAGCTTTCTTT. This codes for CASSLGQVIEAFF. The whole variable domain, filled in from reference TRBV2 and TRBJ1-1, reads EPEVTQTPSHQVTQMGQEVILRCVPISNHLYFYWYRQILGQKVEFLVSFYNNEISEKSEIFDDQFSVERPDGSNFTLKIRSTKLEDSAMYFCASSLGQVIEAFFGQGTRLTVV.

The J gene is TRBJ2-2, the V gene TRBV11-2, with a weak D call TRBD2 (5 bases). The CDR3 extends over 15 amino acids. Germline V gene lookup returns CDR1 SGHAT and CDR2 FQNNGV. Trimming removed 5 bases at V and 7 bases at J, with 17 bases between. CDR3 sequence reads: CASSQIRGIGGELFF. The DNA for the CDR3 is TGTGCCAGCAGCCAGATACGGGGAATTGGCGGGGAGCTGTTTTTT.

CDR3: CASSATGDTDTQYF. The CDR3 DNA follows: TGTGCCAGCAGCGCGACAGGGGACACAGATACGCAGTATTTT. The chain has TRBV9 and TRBJ2-3; TRBD1 aligns across 8 bases. The CDR3 totals 14 residues. Looked up from germline, CDR1 is SGDLS and CDR2 is YYNGEE. V was pared by 3 bases and J by 2 bases, with 2 bases of the junction left unmatched.

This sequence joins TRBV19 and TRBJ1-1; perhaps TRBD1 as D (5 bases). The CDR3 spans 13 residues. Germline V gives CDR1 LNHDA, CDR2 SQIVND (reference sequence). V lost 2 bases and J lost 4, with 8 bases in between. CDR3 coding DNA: TGTGCCAGTAGTATACAGGGTATCACTGAAGCTTTCTTT. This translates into CASSIQGITEAFF.

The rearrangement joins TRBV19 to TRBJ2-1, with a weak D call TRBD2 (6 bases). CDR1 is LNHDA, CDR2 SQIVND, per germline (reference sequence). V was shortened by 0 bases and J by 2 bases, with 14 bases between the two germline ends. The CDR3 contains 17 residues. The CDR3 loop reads CASSIDFGGRTYNEQFF. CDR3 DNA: TGTGCCAGTAGTATAGATTTCGGAGGGAGGACCTACAATGAGCAGTTCTTC.

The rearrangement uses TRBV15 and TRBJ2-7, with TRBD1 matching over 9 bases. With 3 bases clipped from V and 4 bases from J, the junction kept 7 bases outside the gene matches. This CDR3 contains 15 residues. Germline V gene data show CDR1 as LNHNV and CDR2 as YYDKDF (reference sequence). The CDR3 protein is CATSRTGTGLYEQYF. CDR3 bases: TGTGCCACCAGCAGGACCGGGACAGGGCTTTACGAGCAGTACTTC.

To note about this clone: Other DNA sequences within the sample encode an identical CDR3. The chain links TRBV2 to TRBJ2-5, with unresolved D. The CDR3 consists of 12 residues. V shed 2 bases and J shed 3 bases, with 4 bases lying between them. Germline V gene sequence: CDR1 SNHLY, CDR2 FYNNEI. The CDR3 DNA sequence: TGTGCCAGCAGTGAACGGGAAGAGACCCAGTACTTC. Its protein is CASSEREETQYF.

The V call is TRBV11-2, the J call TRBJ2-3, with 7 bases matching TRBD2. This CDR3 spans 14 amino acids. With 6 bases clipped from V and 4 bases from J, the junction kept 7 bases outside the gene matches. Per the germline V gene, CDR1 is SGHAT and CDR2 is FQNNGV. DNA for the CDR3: TGTGCCAGCAGTCGCGGGAGTAGCTCAGATACGCAGTATTTT. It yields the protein CASSRGSSSDTQYF.

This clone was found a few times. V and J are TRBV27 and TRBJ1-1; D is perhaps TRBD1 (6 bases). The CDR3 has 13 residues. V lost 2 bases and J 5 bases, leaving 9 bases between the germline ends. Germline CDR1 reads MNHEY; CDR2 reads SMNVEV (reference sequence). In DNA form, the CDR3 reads TGTGCCAGCAGTTTACAGGGGTGGACTGAAGCTTTCTTT. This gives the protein CASSLQGWTEAFF.

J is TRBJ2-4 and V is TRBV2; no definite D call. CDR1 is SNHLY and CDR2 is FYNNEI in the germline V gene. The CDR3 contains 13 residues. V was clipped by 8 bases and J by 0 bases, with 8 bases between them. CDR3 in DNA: TGTGCCAGCGAGAGCCGAGCCAAAAACATTCAGTACTTC. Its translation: CASESRAKNIQYF.

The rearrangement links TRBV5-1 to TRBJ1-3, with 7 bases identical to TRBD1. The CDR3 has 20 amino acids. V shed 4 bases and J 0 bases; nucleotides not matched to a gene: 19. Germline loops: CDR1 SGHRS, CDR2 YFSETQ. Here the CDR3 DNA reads TGCGCCAGCAGCCCCCGGGACAGCACGAGAACCCAGAGCTCTGGAAACACCATATATTTT. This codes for CASSPRDSTRTQSSGNTIYF.

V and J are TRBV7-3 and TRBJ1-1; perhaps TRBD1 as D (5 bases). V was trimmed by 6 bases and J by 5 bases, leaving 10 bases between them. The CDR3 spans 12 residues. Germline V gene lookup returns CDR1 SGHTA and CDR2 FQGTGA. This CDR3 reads CASSTGITEAFF. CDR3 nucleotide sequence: TGTGCCAGCAGTACAGGTATAACTGAAGCTTTCTTT.

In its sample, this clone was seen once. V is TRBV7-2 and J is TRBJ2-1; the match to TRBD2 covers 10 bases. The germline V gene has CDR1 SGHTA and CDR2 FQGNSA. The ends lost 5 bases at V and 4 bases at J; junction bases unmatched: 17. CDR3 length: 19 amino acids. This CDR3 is CASSLRTSGSNLAYNEQFF. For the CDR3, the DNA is TGTGCCAGCAGCCTTCGGACTAGCGGCAGCAACCTCGCTTACAATGAGCAGTTCTTC.

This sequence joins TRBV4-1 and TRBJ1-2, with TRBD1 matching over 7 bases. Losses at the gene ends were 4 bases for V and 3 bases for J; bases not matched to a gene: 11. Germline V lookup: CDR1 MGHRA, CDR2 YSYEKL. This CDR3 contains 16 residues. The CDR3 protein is CASSPGGRGADYGYTF. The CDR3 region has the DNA TGCGCCAGCAGCCCGGGGGGCAGGGGGGCGGACTATGGCTACACCTTC.

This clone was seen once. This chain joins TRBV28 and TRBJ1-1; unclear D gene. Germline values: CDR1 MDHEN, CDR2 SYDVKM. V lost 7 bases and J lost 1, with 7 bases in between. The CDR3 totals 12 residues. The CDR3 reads CASTEGNTEAFF. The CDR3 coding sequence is TGTGCCAGCACGGAGGGGAACACTGAAGCTTTCTTT.

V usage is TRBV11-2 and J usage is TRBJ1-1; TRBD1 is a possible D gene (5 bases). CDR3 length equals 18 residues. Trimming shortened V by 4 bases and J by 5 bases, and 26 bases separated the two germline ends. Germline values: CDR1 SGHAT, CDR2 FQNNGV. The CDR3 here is CASSSGHLVGVRETEAFF. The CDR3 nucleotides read TGTGCCAGCAGCTCCGGACACCTGGTGGGGGTGAGGGAAACTGAAGCTTTCTTT.

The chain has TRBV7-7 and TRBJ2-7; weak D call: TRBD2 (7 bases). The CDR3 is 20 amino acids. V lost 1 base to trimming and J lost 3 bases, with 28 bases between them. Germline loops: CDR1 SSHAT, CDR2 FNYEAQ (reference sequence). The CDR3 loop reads CASSLESTGTLGLADYEQYF. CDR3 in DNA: TGTGCCAGCAGCTTAGAATCGACAGGAACCCTCGGGCTAGCGGACTACGAGCAGTACTTC.

CDR3 bases: TGTGCCAGCAGCCCTACAGGACTTTTACCAAACACCATATATTTT. This gives the protein CASSPTGLLPNTIYF. V is TRBV6-1 and J is TRBJ1-3; D is possibly TRBD1 (5 bases). Germline CDR1 MNHNS, CDR2 SASEGT. The CDR3 length is 15 residues. V was trimmed by 6 bases and J by 6 bases, leaving 18 bases between them.

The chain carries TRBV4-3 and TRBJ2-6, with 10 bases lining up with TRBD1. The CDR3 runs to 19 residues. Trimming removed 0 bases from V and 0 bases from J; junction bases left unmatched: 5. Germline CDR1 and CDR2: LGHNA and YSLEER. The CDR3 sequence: CASSQDRGQGGSGANVLTF. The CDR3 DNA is TGCGCCAGCAGCCAAGACCGAGGACAGGGGGGCTCTGGGGCCAACGTCCTGACTTTC.

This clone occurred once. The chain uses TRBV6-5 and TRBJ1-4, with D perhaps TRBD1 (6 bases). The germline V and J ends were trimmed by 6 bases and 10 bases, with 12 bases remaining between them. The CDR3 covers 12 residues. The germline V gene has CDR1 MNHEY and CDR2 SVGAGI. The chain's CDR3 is CASSGVQGKLFF. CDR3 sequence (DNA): TGTGCCAGCAGCGGAGTACAGGGAAAACTGTTTTTT.

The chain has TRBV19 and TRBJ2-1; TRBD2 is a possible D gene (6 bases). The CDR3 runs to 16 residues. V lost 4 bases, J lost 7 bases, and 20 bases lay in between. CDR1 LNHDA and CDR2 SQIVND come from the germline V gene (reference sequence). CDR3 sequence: CASSTSRIGRRNEQFF. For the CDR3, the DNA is TGTGCCAGTAGTACTTCTAGGATCGGGAGACGGAATGAGCAGTTCTTC.

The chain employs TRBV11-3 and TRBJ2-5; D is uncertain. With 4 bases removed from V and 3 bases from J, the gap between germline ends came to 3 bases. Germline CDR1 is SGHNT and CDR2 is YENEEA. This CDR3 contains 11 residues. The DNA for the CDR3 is TGTGCCAGCAGCTCCGAAGAGACCCAGTACTTC. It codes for CASSSEETQYF.

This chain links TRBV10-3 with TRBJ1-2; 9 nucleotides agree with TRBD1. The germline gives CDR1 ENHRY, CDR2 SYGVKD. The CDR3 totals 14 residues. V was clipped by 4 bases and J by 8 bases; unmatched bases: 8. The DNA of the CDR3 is TGTGCCATCAGTGCGACGGACAGGGGCGAAGGCTACACCTTC. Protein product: CAISATDRGEGYTF.

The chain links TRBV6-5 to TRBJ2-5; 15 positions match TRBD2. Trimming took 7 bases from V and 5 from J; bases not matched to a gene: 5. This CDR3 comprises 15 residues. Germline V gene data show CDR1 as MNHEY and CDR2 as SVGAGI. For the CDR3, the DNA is TGTGCCAGCACCGGACTAGCGGGAGGGCCGGAGACCCAGTACTTC. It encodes CASTGLAGGPETQYF.